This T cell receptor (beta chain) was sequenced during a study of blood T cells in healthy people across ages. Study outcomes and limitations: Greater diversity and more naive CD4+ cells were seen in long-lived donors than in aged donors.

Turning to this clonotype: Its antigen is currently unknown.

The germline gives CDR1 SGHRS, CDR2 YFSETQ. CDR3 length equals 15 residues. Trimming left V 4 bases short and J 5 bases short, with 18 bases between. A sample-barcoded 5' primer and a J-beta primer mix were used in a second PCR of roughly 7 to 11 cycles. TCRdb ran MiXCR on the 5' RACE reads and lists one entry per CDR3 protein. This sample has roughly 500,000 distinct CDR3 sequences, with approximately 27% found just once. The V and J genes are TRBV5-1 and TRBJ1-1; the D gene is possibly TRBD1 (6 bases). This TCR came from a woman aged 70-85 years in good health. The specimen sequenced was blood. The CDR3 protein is CASSHENRESTEAFF. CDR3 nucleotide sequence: TGCGCCAGCAGCCACGAAAACAGGGAGAGTACTGAAGCTTTCTTT.